The entry that follows covers one TCR beta chain sequence. Every TCR cDNA molecule carried a tag that served as a unique molecular identifier. TCRdb fed the 5' RACE reads into MiXCR, producing one record per CDR3 protein. In the table there are 40,000 or so distinct CDR3 sequences, more than 9% of which are singletons. This sample is drawn from a study of spatial heterogeneity in lung cancer. The wider study: Combinations of a unique TCR and a UMI were tallied in raw reads, and on average each appeared more than ten times.

CDR1 LGHNA and CDR2 YSLEER come from the germline V gene. This CDR3 is 14 amino acids long. Between the trimmed V and J ends, which lost 1 base and 1 base, there was a span of 7 bases. Specified time point: blood at routine non-recurrence follow-up after resection. Unsorted samples of tumor, nontumor lung or frozen PBMC had their whole RNA sequenced. Source: PBMCs, taken at follow-up. The TCR sequence derives from a female donor with early-stage non-small cell lung cancer. This chain uses TRBV4-3 with TRBJ1-1; unclear D gene. The CDR3 reads CASSQGAGNTEAFF. The DNA for the CDR3 is TGCGCCAGCAGCCAAGGCGCAGGGAACACTGAAGCTTTCTTT.